This record covers a single T cell receptor (beta chain). The table lists this clone with many counts. The clone's antigen remains unknown. Base qualities were left out, and no much larger clone turns up one base away. The sample comes from a study of metastatic and nonmetastatic thyroid tumors (dated by TCRdb to the early 2020s). Concerning the study at large: For patients with malignant and with benign thyroid disease, the researchers compared repertoires between peripheral blood samples and tumor or nodule tissue samples.

Beyond this particular receptor, the publication reports: In both blood and tumor samples, malignant tumors were reported to have significantly higher TCR beta diversity than benign nodules.

From a lookup of the germline V gene (reference sequence), CDR1 and CDR2 are SGHNT and YYREEE. Compared with germline, V lacks 3 bases and J lacks 2 bases; bases without a gene match: 4. The CDR3 measures 14 amino acids from cysteine to phenylalanine. Solely the CDR3 DNA is kept, with 42 bases framed from the first base. None of the patients had been given any treatment before thyroid surgery. Using T-cell receptor beta sequencing, the study looked back at clinical samples from patients collected from the early 2010s to the late 2010s. The library was built by means of PCR. Sequenced on an Illumina HiSeq 4000. High-throughput sequencing was used to profile the CDR3 region of the TCR beta-chain in every patient. In the original analysis: Drawing on CDR3 differences between clinicopathological groups, the researchers built a classifier meant to tell apart patients with distant-metastatic papillary thyroid cancer. To measure repertoire diversity the researchers used the Shannon index, while the Morisita-Horn index served to gauge how similar the tumor and blood repertoires were. TCRdb's own reprocessing of the public reads used fastp at Q25 and MiXCR and kept productive beta chains. Clone size and V and J calls follow TCRdb, not the original study. The sample table records about 12,000 clones; approximately 29% of these occur just once. The top ten constitute 11% of the sample.

The specimen was tumor tissue. The chain joins TRBV5-4 to TRBJ1-2, and TRBD1 aligns with 7 junction nucleotides. The sequence derives from a female donor with papillary thyroid cancer or a benign thyroid nodule (not recorded which). Some clones in this sample may be carry-over from other donors' samples. The CDR3 protein sequence reads: CASSSGTENYGYTF. The sequence in DNA is TGTGCCAGCAGCTCCGGGACAGAAAACTATGGCTACACCTTC.